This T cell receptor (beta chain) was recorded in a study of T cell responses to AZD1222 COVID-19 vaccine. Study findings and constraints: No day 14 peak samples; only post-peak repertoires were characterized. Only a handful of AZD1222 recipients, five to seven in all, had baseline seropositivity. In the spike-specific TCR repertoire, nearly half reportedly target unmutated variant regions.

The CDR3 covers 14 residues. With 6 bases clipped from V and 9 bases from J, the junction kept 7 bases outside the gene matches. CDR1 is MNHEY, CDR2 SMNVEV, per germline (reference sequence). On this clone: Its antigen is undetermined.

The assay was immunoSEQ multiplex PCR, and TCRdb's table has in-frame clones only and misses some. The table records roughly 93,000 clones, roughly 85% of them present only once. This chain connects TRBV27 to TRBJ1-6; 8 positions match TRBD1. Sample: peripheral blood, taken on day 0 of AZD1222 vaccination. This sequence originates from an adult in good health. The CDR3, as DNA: TGTGCCAGCAGGTATCAGGGGGCTAGTTCACCCCTCCACTTT. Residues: CASRYQGASSPLHF.